This TCR beta chain derives from a study of Ad26.COV2.S vaccination and SARS-CoV-2 variants. Described treatment: 19 received Ad26.COV2.S at low or high dose, single or two shots; 5 received placebo; per-sample allocation not given. The samples were gathered on day 63 after the first injection of vaccine or placebo. Wuhan-strain SARS-CoV-2 spike was expressed by the Ad26 vector that made up the vaccine. Repertoires were generated with immunoSEQ multiplex PCR, while TCRdb's copy carries only in-frame clones and drops some. This sample has more than 350,000 clones, with around 90% found just once. Trimming cost V 0 bases and J 7 bases, with 16 bases left between them. There are 16 residues in the CDR3. Germline CDR1 reads ENHRY; CDR2 reads SYGVKD.

The V and J genes are TRBV10-3 and TRBJ2-1; D could derive from TRBD1 or TRBD2 (5 bases each). This clonotype was sampled from a person aged 18-60 years who received the Ad26.COV2.S COVID-19 vaccine or a placebo. The starting material was peripheral blood, obtained in a trial of Ad26.COV2.S vaccine versus placebo. The CDR3 loop reads CAISESGQRIRNEQFF. CDR3 DNA: TGTGCCATCAGTGAGTCGGGGCAGCGGATTCGTAATGAGCAGTTCTTC.